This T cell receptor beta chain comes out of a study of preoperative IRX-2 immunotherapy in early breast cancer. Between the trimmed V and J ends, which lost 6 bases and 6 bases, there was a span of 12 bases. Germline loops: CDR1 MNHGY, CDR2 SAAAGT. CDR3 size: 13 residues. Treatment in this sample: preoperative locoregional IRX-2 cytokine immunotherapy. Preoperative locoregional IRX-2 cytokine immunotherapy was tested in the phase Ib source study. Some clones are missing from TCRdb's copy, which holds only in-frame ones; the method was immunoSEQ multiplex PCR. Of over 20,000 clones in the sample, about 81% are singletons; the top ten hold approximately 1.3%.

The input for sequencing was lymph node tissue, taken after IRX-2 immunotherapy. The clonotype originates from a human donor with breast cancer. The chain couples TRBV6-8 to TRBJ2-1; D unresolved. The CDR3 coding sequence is TGTGCCAGCAGGGAAACCCTGCGCAATGAGCAGTTCTTC. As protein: CASRETLRNEQFF.